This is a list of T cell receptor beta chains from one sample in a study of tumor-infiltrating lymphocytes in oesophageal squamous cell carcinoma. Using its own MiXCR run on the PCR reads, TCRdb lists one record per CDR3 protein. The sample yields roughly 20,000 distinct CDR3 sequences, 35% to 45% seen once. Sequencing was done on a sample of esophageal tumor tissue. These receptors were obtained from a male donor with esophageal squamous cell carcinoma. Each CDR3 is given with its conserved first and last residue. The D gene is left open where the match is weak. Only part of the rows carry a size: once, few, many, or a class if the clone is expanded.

DNA: TGCGCCAGCAGCCAAGCCGCGAGCGGCAGGCCGGGCGAGCAGTACTTC
CDR3: CASSQAASGRPGEQYF
D: NA
size: few
J: TRBJ2-7
V: TRBV4-1

DNA: TGTGCCATCAGTGAGTCCGGGGGGGGACTAGTCTCCACAGATACGCAGTATTTT
CDR3: CAISESGGGLVSTDTQYF
D: TRBD2
size: many
J: TRBJ2-3
V: TRBV10-3

DNA: TGCGCCAGCAGCTTGGGAGGCGCCCCACTGCGCACAGATACGCAGTACTTC
CDR3: CASSLGGAPLRTDTQYF
D: NA
size: once
J: TRBJ2-5
V: TRBV5-1

DNA: TGTGCCAGCAGTCCGTATGCCGGGACAATGAACACTGAAGCTTTCTTT
CDR3: CASSPYAGTMNTEAFF
D: NA
size: medium-sized
J: TRBJ1-1
V: TRBV28

DNA: TGTGCCAGCAGTGAATCGGTGTTGGAGTACTACAATGAGCAGTACTTT
CDR3: CASSESVLEYYNEQYF
D: NA
size: NA
J: TRBJ1-6
V: TRBV6-1

DNA: TGTGCCAGCAGTTTAGGTAGCGGGGGGGCAGTGGAGACCCAGTACTTC
CDR3: CASSLGSGGAVETQYF
D: TRBD2
size: many
J: TRBJ2-5
V: TRBV27

DNA: TGTGCCAGCTCACTCACCGACAGGGAAAGGGAGCAGTACTTC
CDR3: CASSLTDREREQYF
D: TRBD1
size: NA
J: TRBJ2-7
V: TRBV18

DNA: TGTGCCAGCAGCTTACAACAGGGGCGGGATGGCTACACCTTC
CDR3: CASSLQQGRDGYTF
D: TRBD1
size: medium-sized
J: TRBJ1-2
V: TRBV7-2

DNA: TGTGCCAGCAGCTTAGGGACTAGTGGGGAGCAGTTCTTC
CDR3: CASSLGTSGEQFF
D: TRBD2
size: NA
J: TRBJ2-1
V: TRBV7-4

DNA: TGTGCCAGCAGTTACGGGGCGGCTGGAAACACCATATATTTT
CDR3: CASSYGAAGNTIYF
D: NA
size: many
J: TRBJ1-3
V: TRBV6-6

DNA: TGTGCCAGCAGTTTTCGACTAGGAGAGACCCAGTACTTC
CDR3: CASSFRLGETQYF
D: NA
size: NA
J: TRBJ2-5
V: TRBV3-1

DNA: TGTGCCAGCAGTTTAAGGCAGGGGGCTGAAAATGAGCAGTTCTTC
CDR3: CASSLRQGAENEQFF
D: TRBD1
size: NA
J: TRBJ2-1
V: TRBV12-3/TRBV12-4

DNA: TGTGCCAGCAGCTTCACTGGGGGAGAGACCCAGTACTTC
CDR3: CASSFTGGETQYF
D: NA
size: many
J: TRBJ2-5
V: TRBV7-3

DNA: TGTGCCAGCAGCCCGCCTCGTTTCGGGATTAATGAAAAACTGTTTTTT
CDR3: CASSPPRFGINEKLFF
D: NA
size: large
J: TRBJ1-4
V: TRBV7-8

DNA: TGTGCCAGCAGTAGCTCCAGACACTCCATCTACACCTTC
CDR3: CASSSSRHSIYTF
D: NA
size: NA
J: TRBJ1-2
V: TRBV9

DNA: TGTGCCAGCAGCTCACGACGACAGGGGGATAGGAATGAGCAGTTCTTC
CDR3: CASSSRRQGDRNEQFF
D: TRBD1
size: NA
J: TRBJ2-1
V: TRBV7-9

DNA: TGTGCCAGCAAGGGCCGCGGGTCCGGGGCCAACGTCCTGACTTTC
CDR3: CASKGRGSGANVLTF
D: NA
size: many
J: TRBJ2-6
V: TRBV12-3/TRBV12-4

DNA: TGTGCCATCAGCGCTGGACAGCAAGAGACCCAGTACTTC
CDR3: CAISAGQQETQYF
D: NA
size: NA
J: TRBJ2-5
V: TRBV10-3

DNA: TGTGCCAGCAGCCCATGGGCGGGAGGGCCCGCCGGGGAGCTGTTTTTT
CDR3: CASSPWAGGPAGELFF
D: TRBD2
size: NA
J: TRBJ2-2
V: TRBV7-3

DNA: TGTGCCAGCAGCCGCTGGGGAGGGACCGGGACTAGCGGGAAGTGGGACTACGAGCGGTACTTC
CDR3: CASSRWGGTGTSGKWDYERYF
D: TRBD2
size: NA
J: TRBJ2-6
V: TRBV3-1

DNA: TGTGCCAGCAGTTTGGACGGGGCCTTAGCTGAGCAGTTCTTC
CDR3: CASSLDGALAEQFF
D: NA
size: few
J: TRBJ2-1
V: TRBV12-3/TRBV12-4

DNA: TGTGCCAGCAGCCGAGGGACAACCACGACAATCTACGAGCAGTACTTC
CDR3: CASSRGTTTTIYEQYF
D: NA
size: many
J: TRBJ2-7
V: TRBV2

DNA: TGTGCCAGCAGCCAGTTTGGGGATACGCAGTATTTT
CDR3: CASSQFGDTQYF
D: NA
size: medium-sized
J: TRBJ2-3
V: TRBV7-3

DNA: TGTGCCAGCAGGCCGGGGCCTAACTACGAGCAGTACTTC
CDR3: CASRPGPNYEQYF
D: NA
size: many
J: TRBJ2-7
V: TRBV6-1

DNA: TGTGCCAGCAGCCCGCGGTCAGGGACAGGGGTCCAAAACATTCAGTACTTC
CDR3: CASSPRSGTGVQNIQYF
D: TRBD1
size: medium-sized
J: TRBJ2-4
V: TRBV7-9

DNA: TGTGCCATCAGCCTCGCTGCCGGGGGCAGCTATGGCTACACCTTC
CDR3: CAISLAAGGSYGYTF
D: NA
size: many
J: TRBJ1-2
V: TRBV10-3

DNA: TGTGCCAGCAGCCCCCGCACAAGACAGGGGGCACAGGCTTTCTTT
CDR3: CASSPRTRQGAQAFF
D: TRBD1
size: NA
J: TRBJ1-1
V: TRBV7-8

DNA: TGTGCCAGCAGCCCGAATCGAGGGGGGACGGAGCAGTACTTC
CDR3: CASSPNRGGTEQYF
D: NA
size: NA
J: TRBJ2-5
V: TRBV7-3